This T cell receptor beta chain was sequenced in a study of blood T cell repertoires in COVID-19. Study information: From the United States, Italy and Spain came samples of acute and convalescent COVID-19. PBMCs, B-cell-depleted T cells, or T cells were the source of the cDNA or gDNA that made up the material.

The CDR3 extends over 13 amino acids. Trimming left V 4 bases short and J 5 bases short, with 11 bases between. In the study's own analysis: By means of reference gene primer amplification, nucleated cell counts were estimated. This table comes from immunoSEQ multiplex PCR, and its TCRdb copy is limited to in-frame clones, with some not included. Clone size and V and J calls were adopted from that table, with D and trimming inferred from the DNA. Among tens of thousands of clones listed, roughly 80% were seen once. This chain joins TRBV12-3 or TRBV12-4 and TRBJ2-5; possibly TRBD1 for D (6 bases). The origin of this receptor is a human donor in a cohort sampled during active COVID-19. Material: peripheral blood. CDR3 residues: CASSSWGLETQYF. CDR3 nucleotide sequence: TGTGCCAGCAGTTCTTGGGGGCTGGAGACCCAGTACTTC.